This T cell receptor beta chain was retrieved from a study of regulatory and conventional T cells in RAG deficiency. Study findings and constraints: Shannon entropy fell and Simpson indices rose in RAG-deficient patients. In Omenn syndrome, Treg and Tconv repertoires overlapped >90%. Compared with controls, unique Treg TCR beta sequences dropped around 100-fold in Omenn syndrome and CID/AS.

This clone was observed a few times. The antigen remains unidentified. Blood CD4+ CD25-low CD127-high conventional T cells supplied the genomic DNA template. The repertoire was sequenced with immunoSEQ multiplex PCR; TCRdb's copy has only in-frame clones and lacks some. Of approximately 35,000 clones in the sample, about 76% were seen once. Germline CDR1 is LNHDA and CDR2 is SQIVND (reference sequence). There are 13 residues in the CDR3. V shed 11 bases and J shed 3 bases, with 14 bases lying between them. The sample was also linked to a second study, of regulatory T cells. From that study: The primer mix had 52 TRBV and 13 TRBJ primers. Skewed V and J usage and few unique V-J pairs marked patient repertoires, most in Tregs.

The chain uses TRBV19 and TRBJ1-5; possible D gene TRBD1, 6 bases. Specimen: CD4+ effector T cells sorted from blood. The receptor was isolated from a human donor in good health. DNA for the CDR3: TGTGCCGGTGGACAGCATGACAATCAGCCCCAGCATTTT. Translation gives CAGGQHDNQPQHF.